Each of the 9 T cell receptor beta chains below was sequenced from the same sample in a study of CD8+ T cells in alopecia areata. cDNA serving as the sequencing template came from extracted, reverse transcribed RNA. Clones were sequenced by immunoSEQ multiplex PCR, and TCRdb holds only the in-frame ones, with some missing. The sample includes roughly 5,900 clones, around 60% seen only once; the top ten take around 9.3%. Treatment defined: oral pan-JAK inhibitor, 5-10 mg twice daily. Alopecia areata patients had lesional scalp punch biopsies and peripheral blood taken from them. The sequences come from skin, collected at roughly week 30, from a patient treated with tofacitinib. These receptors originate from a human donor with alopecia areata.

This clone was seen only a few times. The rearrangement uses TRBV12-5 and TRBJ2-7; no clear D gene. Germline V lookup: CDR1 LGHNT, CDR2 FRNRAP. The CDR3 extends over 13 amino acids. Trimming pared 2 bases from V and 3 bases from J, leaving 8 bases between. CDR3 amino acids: CASGLYSHYEQYF. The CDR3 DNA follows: TGTGCTAGTGGTTTGTATTCACACTACGAGCAGTACTTC.

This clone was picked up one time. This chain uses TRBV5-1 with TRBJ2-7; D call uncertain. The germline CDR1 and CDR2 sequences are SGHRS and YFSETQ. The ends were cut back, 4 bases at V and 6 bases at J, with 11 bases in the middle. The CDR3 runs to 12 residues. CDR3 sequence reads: CASSTPPSEQYF. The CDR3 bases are TGCGCCAGCAGCACCCCCCCCTCCGAGCAGTACTTC.

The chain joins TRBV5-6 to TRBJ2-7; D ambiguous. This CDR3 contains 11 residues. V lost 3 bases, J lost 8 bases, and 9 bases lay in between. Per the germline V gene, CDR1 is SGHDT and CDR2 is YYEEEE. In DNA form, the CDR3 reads TGTGCCAGCAGCTCGTCTATCAAGCAGTACTTC. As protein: CASSSSIKQYF.

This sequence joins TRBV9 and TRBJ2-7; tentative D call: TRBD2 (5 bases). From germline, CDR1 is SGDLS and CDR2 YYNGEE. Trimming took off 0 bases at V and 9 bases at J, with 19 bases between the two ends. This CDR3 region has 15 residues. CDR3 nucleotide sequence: TGTGCCAGCAGCGTAGAGGTAGCTGGAGGTCCGACGCAGTACTTC. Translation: CASSVEVAGGPTQYF.

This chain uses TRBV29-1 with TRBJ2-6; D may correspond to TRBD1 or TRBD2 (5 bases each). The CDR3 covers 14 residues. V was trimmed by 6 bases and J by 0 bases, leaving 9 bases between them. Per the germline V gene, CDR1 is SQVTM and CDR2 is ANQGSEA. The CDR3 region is CSVGVGSGANVLTF. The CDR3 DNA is TGCAGCGTGGGGGTAGGCTCTGGGGCCAACGTCCTGACTTTC.

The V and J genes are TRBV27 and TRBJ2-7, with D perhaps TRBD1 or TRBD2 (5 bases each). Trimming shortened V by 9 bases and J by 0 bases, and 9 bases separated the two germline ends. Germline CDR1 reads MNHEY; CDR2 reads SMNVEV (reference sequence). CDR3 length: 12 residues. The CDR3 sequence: CASPGASYEQYF. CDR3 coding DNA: TGTGCCAGTCCCGGGGCCTCCTACGAGCAGTACTTC.

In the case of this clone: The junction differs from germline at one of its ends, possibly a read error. Written as DNA, the CDR3 is TGTGCCAGCAGCGAAGACAGAGGGTCCTACAATGAGCAGTTCTTC. Amino acid sequence: CASSEDRGSYNEQFF. The rearrangement links TRBV2 to TRBJ2-1; D might be TRBD1 or TRBD2, each matching 5 bases. The germline CDR1 and CDR2 sequences are SNHLY and FYNNEI. CDR3 length: 15 amino acids.

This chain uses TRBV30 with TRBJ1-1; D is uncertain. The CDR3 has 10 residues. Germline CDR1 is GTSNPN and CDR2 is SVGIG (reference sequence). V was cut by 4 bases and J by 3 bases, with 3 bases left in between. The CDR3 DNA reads TGTGCCTGGATTCACACTGAAGCTTTCTTT. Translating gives CAWIHTEAFF.

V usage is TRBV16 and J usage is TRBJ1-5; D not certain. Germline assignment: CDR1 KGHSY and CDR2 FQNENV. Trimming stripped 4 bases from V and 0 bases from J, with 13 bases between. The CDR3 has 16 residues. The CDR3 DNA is TGTGCCAGCAGCCCACCCCACGCCTCTAGCAATCAGCCCCAGCATTTT. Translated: CASSPPHASSNQPQHF.